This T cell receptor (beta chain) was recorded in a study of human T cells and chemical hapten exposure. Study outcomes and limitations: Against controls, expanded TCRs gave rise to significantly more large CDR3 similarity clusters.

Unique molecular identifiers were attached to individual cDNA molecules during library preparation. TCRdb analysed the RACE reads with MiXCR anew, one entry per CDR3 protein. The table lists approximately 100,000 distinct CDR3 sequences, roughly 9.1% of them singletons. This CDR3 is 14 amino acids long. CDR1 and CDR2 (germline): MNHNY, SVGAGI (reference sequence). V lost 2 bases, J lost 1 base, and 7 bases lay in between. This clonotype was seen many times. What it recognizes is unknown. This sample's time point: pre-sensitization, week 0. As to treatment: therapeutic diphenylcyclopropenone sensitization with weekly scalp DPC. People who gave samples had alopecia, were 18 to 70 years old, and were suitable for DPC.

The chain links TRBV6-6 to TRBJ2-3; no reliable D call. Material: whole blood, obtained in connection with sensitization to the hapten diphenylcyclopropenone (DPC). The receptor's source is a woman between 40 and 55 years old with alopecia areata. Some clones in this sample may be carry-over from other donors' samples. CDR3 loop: CASSYGWGTDTQYF. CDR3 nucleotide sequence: TGTGCCAGCAGTTACGGGTGGGGCACAGATACGCAGTATTTT.